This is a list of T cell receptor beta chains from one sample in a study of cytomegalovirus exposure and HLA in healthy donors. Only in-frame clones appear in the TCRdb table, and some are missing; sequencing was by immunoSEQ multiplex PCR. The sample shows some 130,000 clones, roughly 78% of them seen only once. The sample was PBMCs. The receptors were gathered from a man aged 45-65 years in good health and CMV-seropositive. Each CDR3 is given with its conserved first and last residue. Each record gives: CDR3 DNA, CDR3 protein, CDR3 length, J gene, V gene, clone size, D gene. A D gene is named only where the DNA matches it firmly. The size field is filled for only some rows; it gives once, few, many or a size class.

cdr3_nt: TGCGCCAGCAGCCAGCTCGCCAGCGGGACCTGGGAGACCCAGTACTTC
cdr3_aa: CASSQLASGTWETQYF
cdr3_length: 16
j_call: TRBJ2-5
v_call: TRBV4-3
clone_size: NA
d_call: TRBD2

cdr3_nt: TGTGCCACCAGCAGAGGGGCCGACATCTATGGCTACACCTTC
cdr3_aa: CATSRGADIYGYTF
cdr3_length: 14
j_call: TRBJ1-2
v_call: TRBV15
clone_size: once
d_call: NA

cdr3_nt: TGCGCCAGCAATAACAATCGCCAAGAGACCCAGTACTTC
cdr3_aa: CASNNNRQETQYF
cdr3_length: 13
j_call: TRBJ2-5
v_call: TRBV5-1
clone_size: NA
d_call: NA

cdr3_nt: TGTGCCACCAAGACAGGGGGCTCAAACACCGGGGAGCTGTTTTTT
cdr3_aa: CATKTGGSNTGELFF
cdr3_length: 15
j_call: TRBJ2-2
v_call: TRBV6-1
clone_size: NA
d_call: TRBD1

cdr3_nt: TGTGCCAGCAGCGTAGGAGATTTGGGAGCATCTCCTAATGAAAAACTGTTTTTT
cdr3_aa: CASSVGDLGASPNEKLFF
cdr3_length: 18
j_call: TRBJ1-4
v_call: TRBV9
clone_size: NA
d_call: NA

cdr3_nt: TGTGCCAGCTCACCGCTAACAGCCGTCAACACCGGGGAGCTGTTTTTT
cdr3_aa: CASSPLTAVNTGELFF
cdr3_length: 16
j_call: TRBJ2-2
v_call: TRBV18
clone_size: NA
d_call: NA

cdr3_nt: TGTGCCAGCAGCGTAGAGTCGGGGGGTTACAATGGCTACACCTTC
cdr3_aa: CASSVESGGYNGYTF
cdr3_length: 15
j_call: TRBJ1-2
v_call: TRBV9
clone_size: NA
d_call: NA

cdr3_nt: TGTGCCAGCAGCGCCGGGACAGGGGATCGACGGAACACTGAAGCTTTCTTT
cdr3_aa: CASSAGTGDRRNTEAFF
cdr3_length: 17
j_call: TRBJ1-1
v_call: TRBV9
clone_size: NA
d_call: TRBD1

cdr3_nt: TGTGCCAGCAGCCTTGCGGGGAGCACAGATACGCAGTATTTT
cdr3_aa: CASSLAGSTDTQYF
cdr3_length: 14
j_call: TRBJ2-3
v_call: TRBV4-2
clone_size: NA
d_call: NA

cdr3_nt: TGTGCCAGCCTCTGGGGGACAGCGAACACTGAAGCTTTCTTT
cdr3_aa: CASLWGTANTEAFF
cdr3_length: 14
j_call: TRBJ1-1
v_call: TRBV6-1
clone_size: NA
d_call: TRBD1

cdr3_nt: TGTGCCAGCTCACTCGCCGGGGACTCTGGAAACACCATATATTTT
cdr3_aa: CASSLAGDSGNTIYF
cdr3_length: 15
j_call: TRBJ1-3
v_call: TRBV18
clone_size: once
d_call: NA

cdr3_nt: TGTGCCAGCAGCTTAGATCGGGTTCACACTGGAAACACCATATATTTT
cdr3_aa: CASSLDRVHTGNTIYF
cdr3_length: 16
j_call: TRBJ1-3
v_call: TRBV11-2
clone_size: NA
d_call: NA

cdr3_nt: TGTGCCAGCAGCCAAGTAGAACAGGGGCCTGAAAAACTGTTTTTT
cdr3_aa: CASSQVEQGPEKLFF
cdr3_length: 15
j_call: TRBJ1-4
v_call: TRBV4-2
clone_size: NA
d_call: TRBD1

cdr3_nt: TGTGCCAGCAGTTTGGAGAGCTCCTACAATGAGCAGTTCTTC
cdr3_aa: CASSLESSYNEQFF
cdr3_length: 14
j_call: TRBJ2-1
v_call: TRBV28
clone_size: NA
d_call: NA

cdr3_nt: TGTGCCAGCAGTTCGGACAGGGCAAACGAGCAGTACTTC
cdr3_aa: CASSSDRANEQYF
cdr3_length: 13
j_call: TRBJ2-7
v_call: TRBV6-5
clone_size: NA
d_call: TRBD1

cdr3_nt: TGTGCCAGTAGGGACCAGGGTGAAAAACTGTTTTTT
cdr3_aa: CASRDQGEKLFF
cdr3_length: 12
j_call: TRBJ1-4
v_call: TRBV19
clone_size: once
d_call: NA